The sequence of this T cell receptor (beta chain) was determined in a study of T cells after yellow fever vaccination. Study as a whole: The fractions with low cell numbers were processed using SMART-Seq v4 Ultra Low Input.

The study made its TCR cDNA through 5'RACE template switching. That step introduced a universal primer site along with UMIs. TCRdb recomputed calls from the 5' RACE reads with MiXCR, one row per CDR3 protein. This repertoire shows about 340,000 distinct CDR3 sequences, 8.7% found once; its top ten account for over 15%. Study conclusions and caveats: Contaminants from the bulk population, in the form of abundant clonotypes, could be found in FACS-sorted repertoires. A secondary response was less intense yet reached its peak sooner, at day 5 versus 15.

This clonotype was counted ten times or more. Its matching antigen is unknown. The TCR originated in a man aged 18 to 29 who received the YFV17D yellow fever vaccine. Sequences were derived from PBMCs, sampled on the day of the first yellow fever vaccination.

CDR3 nucleotide sequence: TGTGCCAGCAGGCTACTAAATACGCAGTATTTT. Protein sequence: CASRLLNTQYF. The chain couples TRBV28 to TRBJ2-3; no clear D gene. Trimming shortened V by 6 bases and J by 7 bases, and 8 bases separated the two germline ends. CDR1 and CDR2 from the germline V gene are MDHEN and SYDVKM. The CDR3 runs 11 residues.